A selection of T cell receptor beta chains follows, all from one sample in a study of blood T cell repertoires in COVID-19. Libraries were prepared by immunoSEQ multiplex PCR; TCRdb keeps only in-frame clonotypes and omits some of them. This repertoire shows around 180,000 clones, 80% to 90% found once; its top ten account for over 9.5%. Sequenced: peripheral blood. These receptors all stem from a human donor with active or convalescent COVID-19. The donor label of this sample is uncertain. CDR3s include the opening cysteine and the closing phenylalanine or tryptophan. The D gene is left open where the match is weak. The listing skips clone size in some rows; elsewhere it reads once, few, many or a size class.

D,J,size,V,CDR3,DNA
TRBD1,TRBJ2-1,NA,TRBV5-1,CASSLVLGTGGNEQFF,TGCGCCAGCAGCTTGGTATTAGGGACAGGGGGCAATGAGCAGTTCTTC
TRBD2,TRBJ2-7,NA,TRBV18,CASSHAGTSGSYEQYF,TGTGCCAGCTCACACGCCGGGACTAGCGGCTCCTACGAGCAGTACTTC
NA,TRBJ2-4,NA,TRBV19,CASRAVGGETKNIQYF,TGTGCCAGTAGGGCAGTAGGGGGTGAGACCAAAAACATTCAGTACTTC
TRBD1,TRBJ1-1,NA,TRBV10-3,CAITSGTGNTEAFF,TGTGCCATCACCTCCGGGACAGGGAACACTGAAGCTTTCTTT
NA,TRBJ2-5,few,TRBV18,CASSRALTDQETQYF,TGTGCCAGCTCACGGGCACTGACAGACCAAGAGACCCAGTACTTC
TRBD1,TRBJ1-2,NA,TRBV7-2,CASSSWTGEAYGYTF,TGTGCCAGCAGCTCCTGGACAGGGGAAGCCTATGGCTACACCTTC
NA,TRBJ2-2,NA,TRBV19,CASSIGQNTGELFF,TGTGCCAGTAGTATAGGACAAAACACCGGGGAGCTGTTTTTT
TRBD1,TRBJ2-1,NA,TRBV4-1,CASSQRTGDVDEQFF,TGCGCCAGCAGCCAAAGGACAGGGGACGTGGATGAGCAGTTCTTC
NA,TRBJ2-7,NA,TRBV2,CASSDFPYEQYF,TGTGCCAGCAGTGACTTCCCCTACGAGCAGTACTTC
TRBD2,TRBJ2-5,once,TRBV5-1,CANSPGMLTSGRETQYF,TGCGCCAACAGCCCGGGAATGTTGACTAGCGGGAGGGAGACCCAGTACTTC
TRBD2,TRBJ2-5,NA,TRBV5-1,CASTLSGRALAETQYF,TGCGCCAGCACTCTTAGCGGGAGGGCCCTCGCGGAGACCCAGTACTTC
NA,TRBJ1-5,NA,TRBV2,CASSVERDGFQPQHF,TGTGCCAGCTCTGTCGAGCGGGATGGCTTTCAGCCCCAGCATTTT
NA,TRBJ2-2,few,TRBV9,CASSVVVGPGGELFF,TGTGCCAGCAGCGTAGTTGTTGGCCCCGGGGGGGAGCTGTTTTTT
TRBD1,TRBJ1-2,NA,TRBV18,CASSSIGTGVYGYTF,TGTGCCAGCTCATCTATCGGGACAGGAGTCTATGGCTACACCTTC
NA,TRBJ2-7,NA,TRBV6-2/TRBV6-3,CASSLATSSDEQYF,TGTGCCAGCAGCCTCGCGACTTCCTCGGACGAGCAGTACTTC
TRBD2,TRBJ2-1,NA,TRBV11-2,CASSQGLAYNEQFF,TGTGCCAGCAGCCAGGGACTAGCATACAATGAGCAGTTCTTC
TRBD2,TRBJ2-3,NA,TRBV4-2,CASSPSSGRRTDTQYF,TGTGCCAGCAGCCCCTCTAGCGGGAGAAGGACAGATACGCAGTATTTT
TRBD2,TRBJ2-1,NA,TRBV6-5,CASSYRDSGSSSEQFF,TGTGCCAGCAGTTACCGAGATAGCGGGAGCAGTAGTGAGCAGTTCTTC
NA,TRBJ2-3,NA,TRBV5-1,CASSPTGFDTQYF,TGCGCCAGCAGCCCCACAGGTTTCGATACGCAGTATTTT
TRBD2,TRBJ2-1,NA,TRBV9,CASSVLAGGSYNEQFF,TGTGCCAGCAGCGTACTTGCGGGGGGCTCCTACAATGAGCAGTTCTTC
TRBD1,TRBJ1-1,once,TRBV6-5,CASSYRGPGTEAFF,TGTGCCAGCAGTTACAGGGGGCCGGGCACTGAAGCTTTCTTT
TRBD2,TRBJ2-5,NA,TRBV5-1,CASSLELAGSETQYF,TGCGCCAGCAGCTTGGAACTAGCGGGGAGTGAGACCCAGTACTTC
TRBD1,TRBJ1-1,once,TRBV5-4,CASSLQGATEAFF,TGTGCCAGCAGCCTACAGGGGGCCACTGAAGCTTTCTTT